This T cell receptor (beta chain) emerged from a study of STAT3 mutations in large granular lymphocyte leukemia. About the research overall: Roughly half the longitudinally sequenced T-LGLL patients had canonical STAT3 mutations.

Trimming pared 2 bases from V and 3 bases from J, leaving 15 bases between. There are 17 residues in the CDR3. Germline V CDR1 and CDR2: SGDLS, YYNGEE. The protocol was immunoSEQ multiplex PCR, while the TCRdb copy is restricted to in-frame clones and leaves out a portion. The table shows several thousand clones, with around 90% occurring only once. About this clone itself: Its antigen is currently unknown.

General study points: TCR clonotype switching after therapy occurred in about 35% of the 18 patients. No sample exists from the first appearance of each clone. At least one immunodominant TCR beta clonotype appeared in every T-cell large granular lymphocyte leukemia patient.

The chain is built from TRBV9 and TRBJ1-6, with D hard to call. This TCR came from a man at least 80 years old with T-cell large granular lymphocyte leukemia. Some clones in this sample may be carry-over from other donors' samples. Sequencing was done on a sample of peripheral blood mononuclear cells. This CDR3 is CASSVGGLDLYNSPLHF. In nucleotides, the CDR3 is TGTGCCAGCAGCGTTGGTGGGCTGGACCTCTATAATTCACCCCTCCACTTT.